This TCR beta chain was documented in a study of blood T cell repertoires in COVID-19. The overall study: Sources were T cells, B-cell-depleted T cells, or PBMCs; the material itself was cDNA or gDNA.

The germline V gene encodes CDR1 SGHNT and CDR2 YYREEE (reference sequence). The V end lost 5 bases, the J end lost 12 bases, and 20 bases lay between the germline ends. CDR3 size: 13 residues. As handled by the study authors: From reference gene primer amplification, estimates of nucleated cell counts were derived. The assay was immunoSEQ multiplex PCR, and TCRdb's table has in-frame clones only and misses some. That table supplies the V and J calls and clone size; D and trimming were determined from the DNA. The sample carries 100,000 or so clones, around 84% recorded once. The rearrangement uses TRBV5-4 and TRBJ1-2; no clear D. Sequenced material: peripheral blood. The sequence derives from a human donor in a cohort sampled during active COVID-19. CDR3 protein: CASRLPDTASNTF. The CDR3 DNA follows: TGTGCCAGCAGACTTCCTGACACTGCTTCGAACACCTTC.